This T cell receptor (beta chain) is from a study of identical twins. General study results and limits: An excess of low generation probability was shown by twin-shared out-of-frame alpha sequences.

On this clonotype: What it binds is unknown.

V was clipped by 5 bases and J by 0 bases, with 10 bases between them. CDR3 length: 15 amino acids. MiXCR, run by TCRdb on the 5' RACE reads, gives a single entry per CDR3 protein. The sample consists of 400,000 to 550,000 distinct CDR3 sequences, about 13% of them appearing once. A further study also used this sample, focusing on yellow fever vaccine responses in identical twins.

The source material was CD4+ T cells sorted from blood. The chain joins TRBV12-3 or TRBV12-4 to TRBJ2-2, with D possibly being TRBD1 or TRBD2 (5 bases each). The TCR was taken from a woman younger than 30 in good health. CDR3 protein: CASSIGTANTGELFF. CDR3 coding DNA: TGTGCCAGCAGTATAGGGACGGCGAACACCGGGGAGCTGTTTTTT.